This T cell receptor beta chain was recorded in a study of T cell clones after liver transplantation. Whole-study context: Post-transplant blood was tracked for graft-donor-reactive T cell clones identified in a pre-transplant mixed lymphocyte reaction. Tolerance: complete withdrawal held at least one year, liver enzymes staying within twice normal. Subjects received no induction therapy and standard immunosuppression until randomization at 12-24 months post-transplant.

CDR3 length: 11 amino acids. Assay used: immunoSEQ multiplex PCR; TCRdb lists only in-frame clones, some missing. The data contain around 110,000 clones, 90% of them singletons. The rearrangement links TRBV21-1 to TRBJ2-4; TRBD1 is the table's D call and was not checked against the DNA. TRBV21-1 represents a pseudogene. The sequence derives from a human patient who received a liver transplant. Part of the T cell pool may stem from the graft donor. This specimen was CD4+ T cells from blood, taken 12 months after liver transplant. CDR3 DNA sequence: TGTGCCAGTCCTGACACCGGCCTCGGTTCCTTC. Amino acids: CASPDTGLGSF.